This T cell receptor beta chain stems from a study of blood T cell repertoires in COVID-19. Study-level information: Nucleic acid was either cDNA or gDNA, and it came from T cells, B-cell-depleted T cells, or PBMCs.

Looked up from germline, CDR1 is SQVTM and CDR2 is ANQGSEA. V lost 4 bases to trimming and J lost 4 bases; unmatched junction nucleotides: 8. The CDR3 consists of 14 residues. Methods used by the authors: How many nucleated cells were present was estimated from reference gene primer amplification. The method was immunoSEQ multiplex PCR; TCRdb's version includes in-frame clones alone and lacks a portion of them. V, J and clone size are those of that table, while D and trimming were read from the DNA. The sample holds more than 80,000 clones; around 86% are singletons and the top ten take approximately 8.1%. This clone occurred once.

The source material was peripheral blood. The source is a man aged 45-60 years with active COVID-19. V is TRBV29-1 and J is TRBJ1-2; 8 bases match TRBD1. In DNA, the CDR3 is TGCAGCGTTGTTGGTCAGGGGGCCAGCTATGGCTACACCTTC. Amino acids: CSVVGQGASYGYTF.